The T cell receptor beta chain described here comes from a study of tumor-infiltrating lymphocytes in localized non-small cell lung cancer. On the study more broadly: Resected tumor was paired with non-adjacent uninvolved lung from the same patient.

The germline gives CDR1 SEHNR, CDR2 FQNEAQ (reference sequence). The CDR3 covers 16 residues. V gave up 6 bases and J gave up 3 bases; unmatched junction bases: 12. Only in-frame clones appear in the TCRdb table, and some are missing; sequencing was by immunoSEQ multiplex PCR. The sample contains 9,500 to 10,000 clones, around 70% of which appear only once. Study-level points and caveats: Different pieces of the same tissue went to different assays, confounding technical variation with intratumor heterogeneity. TCRbeta sequencing showed higher T cell infiltration in tumors than uninvolved lung. Recurrence-free survival showed no association with tumor T-cell fraction.

With respect to this clone: What it binds is not known.

This sequence originates from a human donor with non-small cell lung cancer. J is TRBJ1-2 and V is TRBV7-9; 8 bases are a match to TRBD1. Input material: lung tumor tissue. This chain's CDR3 is CASSEGGAGGYYGYTF. The CDR3 DNA follows: TGTGCCAGCAGTGAGGGGGGAGCAGGGGGCTACTATGGCTACACCTTC. Full variable domain (outside the CDR3, taken from reference TRBV7-9 and TRBJ1-2): DTGVSQNPRHKITKRGQNVTFRCDPISEHNRLYWYRQTLGQGPEFLTYFQNEAQLEKSRLLSDRFSAERPKGSFSTLEIQRTEQGDSAMYLCASSEGGAGGYYGYTFGSGTRLTVV.